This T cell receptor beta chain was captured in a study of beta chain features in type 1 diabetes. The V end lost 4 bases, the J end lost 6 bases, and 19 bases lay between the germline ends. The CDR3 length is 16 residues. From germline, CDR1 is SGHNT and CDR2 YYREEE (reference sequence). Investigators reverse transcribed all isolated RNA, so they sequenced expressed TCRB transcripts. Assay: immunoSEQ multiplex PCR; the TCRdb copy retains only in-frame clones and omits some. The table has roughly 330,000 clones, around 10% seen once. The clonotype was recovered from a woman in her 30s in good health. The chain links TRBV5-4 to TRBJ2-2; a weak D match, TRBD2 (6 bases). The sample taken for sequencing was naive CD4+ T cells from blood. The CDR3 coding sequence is TGTGCCAGCAGCCCGGCGCGGGACCCCCTTCCCGGGGAGCTGTTTTTT. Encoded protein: CASSPARDPLPGELFF. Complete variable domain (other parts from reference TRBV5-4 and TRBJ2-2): ETGVTQSPTHLIKTRGQQVTLRCSSQSGHNTVSWYQQALGQGPQFIFQYYREEENGRGNFPPRFSGLQFPNYSSELNVNALELDDSALYLCASSPARDPLPGELFFGEGSRLTVL.